A selection of T cell receptor beta chains follows, all from one sample in a study of blood T cells in healthy people across ages. TCRdb itself ran the 5' RACE reads through MiXCR, one entry per CDR3 protein. The sample shows roughly 800,000 distinct CDR3 sequences, roughly 64% of them seen only once. The specimen sequenced was blood. Every receptor here comes from a young man in good health. CDR3s include the opening cysteine and the closing phenylalanine or tryptophan. The D gene is left open where the match is weak. Only part of the rows carry a size: once, few, many, or a class if the clone is expanded.

J: TRBJ2-1
V: TRBV6-1
size: .
D: TRBD1
CDR3: CASTTDRGGYNEQFF
DNA: TGTGCCAGCACTACGGACAGGGGAGGTTACAATGAGCAGTTCTTC

J: TRBJ2-7
V: TRBV20-1
size: .
D: .
CDR3: CSAPTTDSYEQYF
DNA: TGCAGTGCACCTACGACAGACTCCTACGAGCAGTACTTC

J: TRBJ1-5
V: TRBV7-3
size: .
D: .
CDR3: CASSPYRTGVPQHF
DNA: TGTGCCAGCAGCCCATATAGGACCGGGGTACCCCAGCATTTT

J: TRBJ2-7
V: TRBV5-1
size: .
D: TRBD2
CDR3: CASDQVSGVDEQYF
DNA: TGCGCCAGCGACCAGGTGAGCGGGGTGGACGAGCAGTACTTC

J: TRBJ2-2
V: TRBV6-5
size: .
D: .
CDR3: CASSYSDIGGELFF
DNA: TGTGCCAGCAGTTACTCAGACATCGGCGGGGAGCTGTTTTTT

J: TRBJ2-1
V: TRBV6-6
size: .
D: .
CDR3: CASSYPSGLGINEQFF
DNA: TGTGCCAGCAGTTACCCTTCGGGACTGGGCATCAATGAGCAGTTCTTC

J: TRBJ2-5
V: TRBV6-5
size: .
D: .
CDR3: CASGTLEAGTQYF
DNA: TGTGCCAGCGGGACCTTGGAGGCGGGGACCCAGTACTTC

J: TRBJ1-3
V: TRBV28
size: .
D: .
CDR3: CASSGGFRSSGNTIYF
DNA: TGTGCCAGCAGTGGGGGGTTTCGGAGCTCTGGAAACACCATATATTTT

J: TRBJ2-7
V: TRBV4-3
size: .
D: .
CDR3: CASSQVGASVLHEQYF
DNA: TGCGCCAGCAGCCAAGTCGGGGCGTCTGTTCTTCACGAGCAGTACTTC

J: TRBJ1-5
V: TRBV6-2/TRBV6-3
size: .
D: .
CDR3: CASSYLGVNSNQPQHF
DNA: TGTGCCAGCAGTTACCTTGGAGTTAATAGCAATCAGCCCCAGCATTTT

J: TRBJ2-6
V: TRBV20-1
size: few
D: .
CDR3: CSARDGSGANVLTF
DNA: TGCAGTGCTAGAGACGGCTCTGGGGCCAACGTCCTGACTTTC

J: TRBJ1-2
V: TRBV6-2/TRBV6-3
size: .
D: TRBD1
CDR3: CASSYTRTGGNYGYTF
DNA: TGTGCCAGCAGTTACACCCGGACAGGGGGTAACTATGGCTACACCTTC

J: TRBJ1-6
V: TRBV25-1
size: .
D: .
CDR3: CASSDRTTIYNSPLHF
DNA: TGTGCCAGCAGTGACAGGACCACAATTTATAATTCACCCCTCCACTTT

J: TRBJ2-5
V: TRBV12-3/TRBV12-4
size: .
D: TRBD1
CDR3: CASSLFGVRDRGPETQYF
DNA: TGTGCCAGCAGCCTTTTTGGGGTCCGGGACAGAGGTCCGGAGACCCAGTACTTC

J: TRBJ2-7
V: TRBV5-1
size: once
D: .
CDR3: CASSQIGYEQYF
DNA: TGCGCCAGCAGCCAGATTGGGTACGAGCAGTACTTC

J: TRBJ1-1
V: TRBV4-3
size: .
D: .
CDR3: CASSQAGEGSAAFF
DNA: TGCGCCAGCAGCCAAGCGGGAGAGGGGAGTGCGGCTTTCTTT

J: TRBJ2-7
V: TRBV20-1
size: .
D: TRBD2
CDR3: CSATRGLAVYEQYF
DNA: TGCAGTGCCACGCGGGGACTAGCTGTCTACGAGCAGTACTTC

J: TRBJ2-5
V: TRBV5-1
size: .
D: .
CDR3: CASTTTNDRRGATQYF
DNA: TGCGCCAGCACCACAACTAATGACAGGCGGGGTGCCACCCAGTACTTC

J: TRBJ1-1
V: TRBV29-1
size: .
D: TRBD1
CDR3: CSVSRQGGTEAFF
DNA: TGCAGCGTCTCCAGACAGGGAGGCACTGAAGCTTTCTTT

J: TRBJ1-4
V: TRBV12-3/TRBV12-4
size: .
D: .
CDR3: CASSDSAKGKLFF
DNA: TGTGCCAGTAGTGACAGTGCTAAGGGAAAACTGTTTTTT

J: TRBJ2-1
V: TRBV6-6
size: .
D: .
CDR3: CASSVGLLTNEQFF
DNA: TGTGCCAGCAGTGTAGGACTCCTAACTAATGAGCAGTTCTTC

J: TRBJ2-7
V: TRBV29-1
size: .
D: TRBD2
CDR3: CSVETGTSGSLYEQYF
DNA: TGCAGCGTCGAAACCGGGACTAGCGGGAGTCTCTATGAGCAGTACTTC

J: TRBJ2-5
V: TRBV7-9
size: .
D: .
CDR3: CSSSLIGYGQYF
DNA: TGTTCCAGCAGCTTAATTGGGTACGGGCAGTACTTC

J: TRBJ2-1
V: TRBV15
size: .
D: .
CDR3: CATSRDPQSNEQFF
DNA: TGTGCCACCAGCAGAGATCCCCAGAGCAATGAGCAGTTCTTC

J: TRBJ2-6
V: TRBV30
size: .
D: .
CDR3: CAWAISGANVLTF
DNA: TGTGCCTGGGCCATCTCTGGGGCCAACGTCCTGACTTTC

J: TRBJ2-3
V: TRBV20-1
size: many
D: TRBD1
CDR3: CSASYLTGTLTDTQYF
DNA: TGCAGTGCTAGCTATTTGACAGGGACCCTCACAGATACGCAGTATTTT

J: TRBJ2-3
V: TRBV20-1
size: .
D: .
CDR3: CSARSPGDTQYF
DNA: TGCAGTGCTCGGTCCCCCGGAGATACGCAGTATTTT

J: TRBJ1-2
V: TRBV14
size: few
D: .
CDR3: CASSQDANYGYTF
DNA: TGTGCCAGCAGCCAAGATGCTAACTATGGCTACACCTTC

J: TRBJ2-7
V: TRBV6-2/TRBV6-3
size: .
D: .
CDR3: CASSLNPTESSYEQYF
DNA: TGTGCCAGCAGTTTGAACCCGACAGAGAGCTCCTACGAGCAGTACTTC

J: TRBJ2-7
V: TRBV7-9
size: few
D: TRBD1
CDR3: CASSRQGEQYF
DNA: TGTGCCAGCAGTCGACAGGGGGAGCAGTACTTC